This T cell receptor (beta chain) was captured in a study of cytomegalovirus exposure and HLA in healthy donors. The wider study: Of all 400 or so donors who were genotyped, about 80% belonged to the Caucasian-associated ancestry cluster.

A multiplex PCR was run with 60 Vbeta primers and 13 Jbeta primers. Produced via immunoSEQ multiplex PCR; TCRdb's table is partial and in-frame only. The profile shows over 200,000 clones, just under 85% of them singletons. The germline V gene has CDR1 GTSNPN and CDR2 SVGIG (reference sequence). CDR3 length: 15 residues. V was shortened by 3 bases and J by 5 bases, with 14 bases between the two germline ends. The TCR originated in a woman between 35 and 50 years old in good health and CMV-seronegative. Sequenced material: PBMCs. V is TRBV30 and J is TRBJ1-6; D perhaps matches TRBD1 (6 bases). In DNA form, the CDR3 reads TGTGCCTGGAGCGTCTACAGGGTGAATAATTCACCCCTCCACTTT. It codes for CAWSVYRVNNSPLHF.